This T cell receptor (beta chain) was sequenced in a study of T cells in Graves' hyperthyroidism and ophthalmopathy. RNA transcripts gave rise to amplified TCR beta CDR3 regions. The study used the HTBI primer set for a first-round RT-PCR of the TCR CDR3. TCRdb analysed the multiplex PCR reads with MiXCR anew, one entry per CDR3 protein. Of 450,000 to 500,000 distinct CDR3 sequences in the sample, approximately 23% were seen once. This clonotype was recorded at least ten times. Its antigen is unknown. Reasons for excluding patients were uncontrolled infection, other autoimmune disease, pregnancy or lactation. Study-wide findings and caveats: Researchers found most expanded thyroid clonotypes above 0.001 in blood as well.

The TCR sequence derives from a woman aged 65 to 85 with Graves' ophthalmopathy. Sequences were obtained from blood.

The CDR3 coding sequence is TGTGCCAGCACCCCTCCGCTGGGGACAGGGGCCTACGAGCAGTACTTC. It encodes CASTPPLGTGAYEQYF. The chain joins TRBV28 to TRBJ2-7; 10 positions agree with TRBD1. Germline CDR1 MDHEN, CDR2 SYDVKM. CDR3 length equals 16 residues. The junction had 11 bases not matched to a gene; V was cut back by 7 bases and J by 2 bases.